These 20 T cell receptor beta chains share one sample of origin, sequenced in a study of response to subunit inactivated influenza vaccine. One entry per CDR3 protein results from TCRdb running MiXCR on the RT-PCR reads. The table includes approximately 500,000 distinct CDR3 sequences, 13% detected once. The specimen was PBMCs from blood, collected about 40 days after vaccination. The receptors were gathered from a man over 45 who received an inactivated influenza vaccine.

In its sample, this clonotype was seen a few times. This rearrangement joins TRBV24-1 to TRBJ2-5, with TRBD1 matching 7 bases. V lost 4 bases to trimming and J lost 4 bases; unmatched junction nucleotides: 5. The CDR3 extends over 14 amino acids. The V gene's germline CDR1 is KGHDR and CDR2 SFDVKD. CDR3 sequence: CATSDPGGIETQYF. For the CDR3, the DNA is TGTGCCACCAGTGACCCAGGGGGAATAGAGACCCAGTACTTC.

This rearrangement joins TRBV9 to TRBJ1-6; D ambiguous. Trimming removed 2 bases from V and 2 bases from J, with 8 bases in between. Germline loops: CDR1 SGDLS, CDR2 YYNGEE. The CDR3 is made up of 15 amino acids. The CDR3 nucleotides read TGTGCCAGCAGCGTCGACACGGCCTATAATTCACCCCTCCACTTT. Translating it yields CASSVDTAYNSPLHF.

This clonotype has more than one count but fewer than ten. The CDR3 DNA reads TGTGCCAGCAGCGTAGCTAGCGGGGGGAACACCGGGGAGCTGTTTTTT. This codes for CASSVASGGNTGELFF. The V and J genes are TRBV9 and TRBJ2-2; 10 nucleotides line up with TRBD2. The ends lost 0 bases at V and 1 base at J; junction bases unmatched: 0. CDR3 length: 16 amino acids. CDR1 is SGDLS, CDR2 YYNGEE, per germline.

This clonotype was counted a few times. The rearrangement joins TRBV7-8 to TRBJ2-3; TRBD1 matches at 7 bases. The CDR3 loop spans 15 amino acids. Per germline, CDR1 SGHVS and CDR2 FQNEAQ. Trimming at V came to 3 bases and at J to 6 bases, leaving 9 bases not matched to a gene. The chain's CDR3 is CASSFHLGDSDTQYF. DNA for the CDR3: TGTGCCAGCAGCTTCCACCTTGGGGACAGCGATACGCAGTATTTT.

This clonotype was detected a few times. The CDR3 sequence is CASSSGTGGFDEQFF. Here the CDR3 DNA reads TGTGCCAGCAGCTCAGGGACAGGGGGCTTCGATGAGCAGTTCTTC. The J gene is TRBJ2-1, the V gene TRBV7-8, with 12 bases aligning to TRBD1. CDR3 length: 15 residues. Germline V gene data show CDR1 as SGHVS and CDR2 as FQNEAQ. The junction had 6 bases not matched to a gene; V was cut back by 4 bases and J by 8 bases.

This clonotype occurred a few times. This chain joins TRBV12-3 or TRBV12-4 and TRBJ1-5; no clear D. V dropped 3 bases and J dropped 0 bases, with 12 bases sitting between them. The CDR3 extends over 16 amino acids. CDR3 residues: CASSLERAYSNQPQHF. Here the CDR3 DNA reads TGTGCCAGCAGTTTGGAAAGAGCTTATAGCAATCAGCCCCAGCATTTT.

The rearrangement uses TRBV29-1 and TRBJ1-1; no definite D call. The V end lost 5 bases, the J end lost 0 bases, and 10 bases lay between the germline ends. The CDR3 covers 13 residues. Looked up from germline, CDR1 is SQVTM and CDR2 is ANQGSEA. The CDR3: CSVLRKLNTEAFF. Here the CDR3 DNA reads TGCAGCGTTCTACGTAAGTTGAACACTGAAGCTTTCTTT.

This clonotype came up a few times. The rearrangement links TRBV6-2 or TRBV6-3 to TRBJ2-7, with D hard to call. The CDR3 is 13 amino acids. CDR1 is MNHEY, CDR2 SVGEGT, per germline. V gave up 5 bases and J gave up 4 bases, with 12 bases separating them. In nucleotides, the CDR3 is TGTGCCAGCAGTAAGGTATTGAGGTACGAGCAGTACTTC. Its translation is CASSKVLRYEQYF.

The chain carries TRBV5-1 and TRBJ2-1; D possibly corresponds to TRBD1 (6 bases). The V end was cut by 4 bases, the J end by 7 bases, with 18 bases between. Germline V gene data show CDR1 as SGHRS and CDR2 as YFSETQ. This CDR3 region has 15 residues. Here the CDR3 DNA reads TGCGCCAGCAGCGCGCCCGGGGTAGGGGGAAATGAGCAGTTCTTC. Translated: CASSAPGVGGNEQFF.

The sample holds a few counts of this clonotype. The chain combines TRBV7-8 with TRBJ1-5, with a possible D match to TRBD1 (5 bases). Germline CDR1 reads SGHVS; CDR2 reads FQNEAQ. The CDR3 sequence is 17 residues long. V lost 0 bases to trimming and J lost 3 bases, with 15 bases between them. The CDR3 loop is CASSLAGIQANNQPQHF. The CDR3 DNA reads TGTGCCAGCAGCTTAGCGGGCATACAGGCCAACAATCAGCCCCAGCATTTT.

This clonotype was detected a few times. The chain joins TRBV12-3 or TRBV12-4 to TRBJ2-6; D is undetermined. This CDR3 spans 14 amino acids. Trimming removed 5 bases at V and 4 bases at J, with 9 bases between. The chain's CDR3 is CASSLAVGANVLTF. DNA of the CDR3: TGTGCCAGCAGTCTTGCGGTGGGGGCCAACGTCCTGACTTTC.

This chain joins TRBV7-2 and TRBJ2-3, with D possibly being TRBD1 (5 bases). This CDR3 region has 13 residues. V gave up 2 bases and J gave up 5 bases, with 8 bases separating them. Germline CDR1 reads SGHTA; CDR2 reads FQGNSA. CDR3 region: CASSLSQGDTQYF. CDR3 coding DNA: TGTGCCAGCAGCTTATCTCAGGGAGATACGCAGTATTTT.

The CDR3 protein is CAINLSPADAQFF. The CDR3 coding sequence is TGTGCCATCAACTTATCCCCAGCGGACGCGCAGTTCTTC. The chain links TRBV10-3 to TRBJ2-1, with a weak D call TRBD2 (5 bases). Trimming removed 7 bases at V and 12 bases at J, with 19 bases between. Germline values: CDR1 ENHRY, CDR2 SYGVKD. CDR3 length: 13 amino acids.

The chain joins TRBV25-1 to TRBJ1-1; tentative D call: TRBD1 (5 bases). Germline assignment: CDR1 MGHDK and CDR2 SYGVNS. This CDR3 is built from 15 residues. V was trimmed by 5 bases and J by 3 bases, leaving 16 bases between them. This chain's CDR3 is CASSPWDRGDTEAFF. The CDR3 bases are TGTGCCAGCAGTCCGTGGGACCGGGGGGACACTGAAGCTTTCTTT. Full variable domain (missing parts from reference TRBV25-1 and TRBJ1-1): EADIYQTPRYLVIGTGKKITLECSQTMGHDKMYWYQQDPGMELHLIHYSYGVNSTEKGDLSSESTVSRIRTEHFPLTLESARPSHTSQYLCASSPWDRGDTEAFFGQGTRLTVV.

This clonotype was detected a few times. This chain's CDR3 is CASTRGTPATNEKLFF. The CDR3, as DNA: TGCGCCAGCACCAGAGGGACACCGGCAACTAATGAAAAACTGTTTTTT. J is TRBJ1-4 and V is TRBV5-1, with a weak D call TRBD1 (6 bases). Trimming left V 6 bases short and J 0 bases short, with 15 bases between. The CDR3 is 16 residues long. The V gene's germline CDR1 is SGHRS and CDR2 YFSETQ.

This clonotype was observed many times. V usage is TRBV9 and J usage is TRBJ2-2, with D possibly TRBD2 on 6 matching bases. The germline gives CDR1 SGDLS, CDR2 YYNGEE. The CDR3 contains 19 residues. The germline V and J ends were trimmed by 3 bases and 0 bases, with 21 bases remaining between them. CDR3 loop: CASSASGGLLKSNTGELFF. The CDR3 coding sequence is TGTGCCAGCAGCGCCTCTGGGGGACTCTTGAAGTCGAACACCGGGGAGCTGTTTTTT. The full variable domain, with the rest looked up from reference TRBV9 and TRBJ2-2, is DSGVTQTPKHLITATGQRVTLRCSPRSGDLSVYWYQQSLDQGLQFLIQYYNGEERAKGNILERFSAQQFPDLHSELNLSSLELGDSALYFCASSASGGLLKSNTGELFFGEGSRLTVL.

This chain links TRBV19 with TRBJ2-1; D is unresolved. The CDR3 contains 14 residues. V lost 3 bases to trimming and J lost 0 bases, with 6 bases between them. Germline assignment: CDR1 LNHDA and CDR2 SQIVND (reference sequence). CDR3 sequence reads: CASSMWSSYNEQFF. The CDR3 nucleotides are TGTGCCAGTAGTATGTGGAGCTCCTACAATGAGCAGTTCTTC.

The chain employs TRBV6-2 or TRBV6-3 and TRBJ2-7; 8 bases agree with TRBD2. Germline values: CDR1 MNHEY, CDR2 SVGEGT. The CDR3 spans 13 residues. Trimming took 5 bases from V and 5 from J; bases not matched to a gene: 5. CDR3 bases: TGTGCCAGCAGTGGACTAGCCCGGGACGAGCAGTACTTC. Its translation: CASSGLARDEQYF.

J is TRBJ2-1 and V is TRBV6-5; 8 bases are shared with TRBD2. Germline CDR1 and CDR2: MNHEY and SVGAGI. This CDR3 has 15 residues. Losses at the gene ends were 2 bases for V and 9 bases for J; bases not matched to a gene: 9. CDR3 coding DNA: TGTGCCAGCAGTTACCCCGGGACTAGGGAAGGTGAGCAGTTCTTC. It is translated as CASSYPGTREGEQFF.

This chain connects TRBV12-3 or TRBV12-4 to TRBJ2-4; TRBD1 aligns across 9 bases. This CDR3 has 14 amino acids. Trimming cost V 4 bases and J 5 bases; bases outside gene matches: 3. The CDR3 DNA is TGTGCCAGCAGTTCCCGACAGGGGGAAAACATTCAGTACTTC. Protein product: CASSSRQGENIQYF.